This TCR beta chain was sequenced during a study of blood T cell dynamics during melanoma immunotherapy. Study context: First-line therapy was either pembrolizumab or nivolumab with ipilimumab for metastatic melanoma.

The germline V gene has CDR1 SGHDT and CDR2 YYEEEE. The CDR3 is made up of 13 amino acids. The trim removed 4 bases at V and 4 bases at J, leaving 1 base unmatched. Specified time point: pre-treatment baseline. At 12 weeks after first infusion, RECIST 1.1 defined response for most patients. Broader study findings: The study could not tell melanoma-specific clones from general immune activation.

Comment on this clone: The antigen is undetermined.

Every bulk PBMC sample received the same 350 ng of DNA. Using immunoSEQ multiplex PCR, the repertoire was profiled, and TCRdb retains in-frame clones only, with some absent. Of thousands of clones in the sample, around 82% were seen once. The receptor comes from a human donor with melanoma. The chain employs TRBV5-6 and TRBJ1-5; 8 bases agree with TRBD1. Sequenced material: blood, taken from a patient treated with checkpoint blockade. The CDR3 region is CASSRDRNQPQHF. CDR3 DNA sequence: TGTGCCAGCAGCCGGGACAGGAATCAGCCCCAGCATTTT.